Following are 8 T cell receptor beta chains from one sample sequenced in a study of identical twins (dated by TCRdb to about 2016). Libraries came from 5' RACE. TCRdb lists the instrument as Illumina HiSeq 2000. TCRdb reprocessing: public reads trimmed at Q25 with fastp, clones called with MiXCR, in-frame beta chains kept. CDR3 protein duplicates are merged, each entry listing the most common genes and DNA. Counted in this sample were about 660,000 distinct CDR3 sequences; less than 10% of them appeared once. The top ten clones comprise roughly 0.9% of the sample. The sample was also reused in another study, on yellow fever vaccine responses in identical twins.

Input material: PBMCs. The origin of the receptors is a woman aged 18-35 years in good health.

The rearrangement links TRBV24-1 to TRBJ2-5; TRBD2 matches at 8 bases. V shed 4 bases, J shed 4 bases, and the junction held 16 bases outside the gene matches. The CDR3 sequence is 18 residues long. Germline CDR1 and CDR2: KGHDR and SFDVKD. Written as DNA, the CDR3 is TGTGCCACCAGTGACGCTGACTGGTCCAGCGCGGGGGGAGAGACCCAGTACTTC. Residues: CATSDADWSSAGGETQYF.

This clonotype was recorded a few times. The J gene is TRBJ2-1, the V gene TRBV10-3, with D perhaps being TRBD1 or TRBD2 (6 bases each). Trimming cost V 6 bases and J 4 bases, with 16 bases left between them. The CDR3 is 15 residues long. Germline CDR1 ENHRY, CDR2 SYGVKD. DNA of the CDR3: TGTGCCATCAGGGAGGGAGACAGGTCTTACAATGAGCAGTTCTTC. It encodes CAIREGDRSYNEQFF.

The sample holds many counts of this clonotype. This chain joins TRBV12-3 or TRBV12-4 and TRBJ2-7; 9 nucleotides align to TRBD1. This CDR3 is built from 15 residues. Unmatched junction bases numbered 8, after V lost 6 bases and J lost 2 bases. CDR3 bases: TGTGCCAGCAGCCCGCACAGGGGGCTAGCCTACGAGCAGTACTTC. Protein product: CASSPHRGLAYEQYF.

The table lists this clonotype with a few counts. This chain links TRBV10-2 with TRBJ2-3; 13 nucleotides match TRBD2. Trimming took 6 bases from V and 1 from J; bases not matched to a gene: 7. This CDR3 contains 17 residues. Germline V gene data show CDR1 as WSHSY and CDR2 as SAAADI. The CDR3 reads CASRTSGRTGGTDTQYF. The CDR3 region has the DNA TGCGCCAGCAGGACTAGCGGGAGGACGGGGGGCACAGATACGCAGTATTTT.

The chain uses TRBV1 and TRBJ2-5; the table's D call of TRBD2 was not tested on the DNA. TRBV1 constitutes a pseudogene. This CDR3 spans 17 amino acids. The CDR3 nucleotides read TGCACCAGCAGCCAAGATAGGAGGACTAGCGGCCAAGAGACCCAGTACTTC. It translates to CTSSQDRRTSGQETQYF.

This clonotype was seen a handful of times. DNA of the CDR3: TGCGCCAGCAGCCATTCAGGGGAGACCGGGGAGCTGTTTTTT. Translating gives CASSHSGETGELFF. This chain uses TRBV4-3 with TRBJ2-2; tentatively, D is TRBD1 (6 bases). The CDR3 consists of 14 residues. The germline V gene encodes CDR1 LGHNA and CDR2 YSLEER. The V and J ends lost 3 bases and 5 bases respectively, with 10 bases between them.

CDR3 region: CSARDRRAGAPGELFF. The CDR3 DNA reads TGCAGTGCTAGAGATCGGCGCGCGGGAGCTCCCGGGGAGCTGTTTTTT. V and J are TRBV20-1 and TRBJ2-2; 7 bases map to TRBD2. The CDR3 runs to 16 residues. Germline CDR1 DFQATT, CDR2 SNEGSKA (reference sequence). The trim removed 0 bases at V and 6 bases at J, leaving 10 bases unmatched.

In this sample, this clonotype turned up many times. This chain links TRBV5-1 with TRBJ2-1, with TRBD1 identical over 7 bases. This CDR3 contains 17 residues. Trimming took 4 bases from V and 3 from J; bases not matched to a gene: 13. CDR1 SGHRS and CDR2 YFSETQ come from the germline V gene. The CDR3 spells CASSELNRGIGYNEQFF. The DNA for the CDR3 is TGCGCCAGCAGCGAATTAAACAGGGGAATCGGCTACAATGAGCAGTTCTTC.